These T cell receptor beta chains were read from a single sample in a study of blood T cell repertoires in COVID-19. Libraries were prepared by immunoSEQ multiplex PCR; TCRdb keeps only in-frame clonotypes and omits some of them. The sample holds some 350,000 clones; roughly 89% are singletons and the top ten take 6.5%. Sequenced sample: peripheral blood. The receptors originated from a man aged 18-30 years with active or convalescent COVID-19. The conserved cysteine and the conserved F or W are not part of the CDR3 here. Each record gives: D gene, V gene, clone size, CDR3 protein. A D gene is named only where the DNA matches it firmly. Clone size appears in some rows only: once, few, many, or a class for an expanded clone.

-,TRBV14,-,ASSQLGGVSPYEQY
TRBD1,TRBV2,-,ASSERGLVYGYT
-,TRBV19,-,ASSIDQAGRDGYT
TRBD2,TRBV7-6,-,ASSNPLAGSYEQY
TRBD1,TRBV19,-,ASKGQGVNEQF
TRBD1,TRBV7-1,once,ASSSRRPEGENRGTISYNEQF
-,TRBV11-1,-,ASSPGTPLHSYEQY
-,TRBV5-4,-,ASSLRVGLNEQF
TRBD2,TRBV7-8,-,ASSGRGAAREQF
-,TRBV12-3/TRBV12-4,-,ASADRNYEQY
TRBD1,TRBV7-2,once,ASSRTGDPGNTIY
-,TRBV7-3,-,ASSLKQGWGYT
TRBD2,TRBV29-1,-,SVGLAGGPGELF
TRBD1,TRBV6-5,-,ASSRTGTDYEQY
TRBD1,TRBV7-9,-,ASRRTGANTGELF
TRBD1,TRBV18,-,ASSPTPGQGNTGELF
-,TRBV5-1,-,ASSLANSFPMNTEAF
-,TRBV24-1,-,ATSDNSLNTGELF
-,TRBV28,once,ASSSRLGRQF
TRBD1,TRBV10-3,-,AIGGQGAQY
TRBD1,TRBV27,-,ASSSPGQGLRKLF
-,TRBV19,-,ASSSRQEIQPQH
TRBD1,TRBV30,-,AWGYRGYPNTEAF
-,TRBV28,once,ASSLGGPYEQY
-,TRBV7-2,few,ASSLVGQATNEKLF
TRBD2,TRBV24-1,once,ATSESGTIKADTQY
-,TRBV5-6,-,ASSFFPTGQY
-,TRBV7-9,few,ASSPGQTLTDTQY
-,TRBV29-1,-,SVVHPLKEANYGYT
-,TRBV7-8,-,ASSLQGQPQH